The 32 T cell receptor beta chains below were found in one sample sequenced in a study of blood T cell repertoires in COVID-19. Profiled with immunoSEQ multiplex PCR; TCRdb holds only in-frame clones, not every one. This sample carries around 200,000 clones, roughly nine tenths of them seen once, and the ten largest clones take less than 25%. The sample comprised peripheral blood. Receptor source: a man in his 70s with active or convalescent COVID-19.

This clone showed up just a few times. The CDR3 DNA follows: TGTGCCAGCTCACCCGCCCTCGACAGGGTTGGGGGTGAAAAACTGTTTTTT. It specifies CASSPALDRVGGEKLFF. The rearrangement joins TRBV18 to TRBJ1-4; 7 bases map to TRBD1. The CDR3 extends over 17 amino acids. J lost 7 bases, V lost 3 bases, and 14 bases had no gene match. Germline V gives CDR1 KGHSH, CDR2 LQKENI. Filled out from reference TRBV18 and TRBJ1-4, the complete variable domain reads NAGVMQNPRHLVRRRGQEARLRCSPMKGHSHVYWYRQLPEEGLKFMVYLQKENIIDESGMPKERFSAEFPKEGPSILRIQQVVRGDSAAYFCASSPALDRVGGEKLFFGSGTQLSVL.

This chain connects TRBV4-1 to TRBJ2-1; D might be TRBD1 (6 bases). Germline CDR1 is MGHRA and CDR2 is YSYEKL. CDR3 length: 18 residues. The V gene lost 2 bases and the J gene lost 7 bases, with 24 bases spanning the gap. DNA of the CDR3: TGCGCCAGCAGCCAAACAGAGGGCATTAGTTATGACAGGAATGAGCAGTTCTTC. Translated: CASSQTEGISYDRNEQFF.

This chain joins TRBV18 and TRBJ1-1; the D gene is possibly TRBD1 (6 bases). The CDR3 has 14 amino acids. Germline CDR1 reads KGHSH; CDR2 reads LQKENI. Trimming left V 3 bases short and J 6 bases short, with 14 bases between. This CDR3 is CASSPSRDKAEAFF. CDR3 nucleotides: TGTGCCAGCTCACCGTCCCGGGACAAGGCTGAAGCTTTCTTT.

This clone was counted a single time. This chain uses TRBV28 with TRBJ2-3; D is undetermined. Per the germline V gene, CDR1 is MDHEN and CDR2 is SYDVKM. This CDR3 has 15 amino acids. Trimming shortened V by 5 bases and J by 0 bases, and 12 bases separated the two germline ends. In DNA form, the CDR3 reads TGTGCCAGCAGTCGCGAGGTTGTCAGCACAGATACGCAGTATTTT. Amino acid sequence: CASSREVVSTDTQYF.

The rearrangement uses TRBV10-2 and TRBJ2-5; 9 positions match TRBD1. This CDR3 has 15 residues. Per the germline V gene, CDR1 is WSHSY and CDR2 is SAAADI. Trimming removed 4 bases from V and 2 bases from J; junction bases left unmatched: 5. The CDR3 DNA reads TGCGCCAGCAGTGCCAACAGGGGGCGGCAAGAGACCCAGTACTTC. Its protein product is CASSANRGRQETQYF.

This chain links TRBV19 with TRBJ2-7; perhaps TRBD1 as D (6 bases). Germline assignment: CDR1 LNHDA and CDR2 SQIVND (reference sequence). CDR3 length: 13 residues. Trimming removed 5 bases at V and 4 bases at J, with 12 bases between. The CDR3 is CASSPGHLYEQYF. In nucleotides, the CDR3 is TGTGCCAGTAGTCCGGGACACCTATACGAGCAGTACTTC.

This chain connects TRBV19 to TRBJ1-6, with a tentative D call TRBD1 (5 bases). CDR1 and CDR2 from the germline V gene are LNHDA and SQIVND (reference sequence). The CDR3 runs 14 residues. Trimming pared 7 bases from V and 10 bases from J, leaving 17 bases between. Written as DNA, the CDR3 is TGTGCCAGTACCCCAATGGCAGGGCGATCACCCCTCCACTTT. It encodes CASTPMAGRSPLHF. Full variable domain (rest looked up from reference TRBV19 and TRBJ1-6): DGGITQSPKYLFRKEGQNVTLSCEQNLNHDAMYWYRQDPGQGLRLIYYSQIVNDFQKGDIAEGYSVSREKKESFPLTVTSAQKNPTAFYLCASTPMAGRSPLHFGNGTRLTVT.

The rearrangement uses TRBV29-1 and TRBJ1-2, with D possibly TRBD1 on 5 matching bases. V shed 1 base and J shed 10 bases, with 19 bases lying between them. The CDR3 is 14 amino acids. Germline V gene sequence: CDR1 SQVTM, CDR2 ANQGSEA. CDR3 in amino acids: CSVEAGYGGEAYTF. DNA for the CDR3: TGCAGCGTTGAAGCAGGGTACGGGGGGGAGGCCTACACCTTC.

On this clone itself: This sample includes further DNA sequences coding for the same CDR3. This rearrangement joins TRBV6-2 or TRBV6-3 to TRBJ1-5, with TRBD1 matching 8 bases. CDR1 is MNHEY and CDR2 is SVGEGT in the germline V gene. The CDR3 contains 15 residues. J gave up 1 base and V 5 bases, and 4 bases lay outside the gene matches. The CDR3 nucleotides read TGTGCCAGCAGTACAGGGACAGGAAGCAATCAGCCCCAGCATTTT. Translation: CASSTGTGSNQPQHF.

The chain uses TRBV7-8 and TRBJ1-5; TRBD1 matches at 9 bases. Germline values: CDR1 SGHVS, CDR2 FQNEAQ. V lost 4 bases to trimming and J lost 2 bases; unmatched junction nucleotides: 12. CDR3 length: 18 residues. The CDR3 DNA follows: TGTGCCAGCAGCTACCGGGACAGGGTACGGTGGGGCAATCAGCCCCAGCATTTT. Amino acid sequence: CASSYRDRVRWGNQPQHF. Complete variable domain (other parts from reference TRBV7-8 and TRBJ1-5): GAGVSQSPRYKVAKRGQDVALRCDPISGHVSLFWYQQALGQGPEFLTYFQNEAQLDKSGLPSDRFFAERPEGSVSTLKIQRTQQEDSAVYLCASSYRDRVRWGNQPQHFGDGTRLSIL.

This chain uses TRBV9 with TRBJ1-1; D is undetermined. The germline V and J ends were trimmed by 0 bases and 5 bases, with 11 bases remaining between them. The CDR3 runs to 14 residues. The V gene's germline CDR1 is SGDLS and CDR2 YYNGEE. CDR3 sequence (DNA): TGTGCCAGCAGCGTAGTGGTCAGGATGACTGAAGCTTTCTTT. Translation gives CASSVVVRMTEAFF.

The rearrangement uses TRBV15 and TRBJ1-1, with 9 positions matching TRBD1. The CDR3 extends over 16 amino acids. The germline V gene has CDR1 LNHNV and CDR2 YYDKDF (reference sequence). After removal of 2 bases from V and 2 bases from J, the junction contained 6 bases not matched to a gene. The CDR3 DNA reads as TGTGCCACCAGCAGAAAGCACACAGGGGGCAACACTGAAGCTTTCTTT. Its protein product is CATSRKHTGGNTEAFF.

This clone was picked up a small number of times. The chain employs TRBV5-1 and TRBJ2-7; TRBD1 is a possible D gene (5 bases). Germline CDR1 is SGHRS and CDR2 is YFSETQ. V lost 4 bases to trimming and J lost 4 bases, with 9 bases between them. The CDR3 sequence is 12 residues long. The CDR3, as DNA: TGCGCCAGCAGCGACAGTTTTTACGAGCAGTACTTC. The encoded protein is CASSDSFYEQYF. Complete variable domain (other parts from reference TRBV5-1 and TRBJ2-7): KAGVTQTPRYLIKTRGQQVTLSCSPISGHRSVSWYQQTPGQGLQFLFEYFSETQRNKGNFPGRFSGRQFSNSRSEMNVSTLELGDSALYLCASSDSFYEQYFGPGTRLTVT.

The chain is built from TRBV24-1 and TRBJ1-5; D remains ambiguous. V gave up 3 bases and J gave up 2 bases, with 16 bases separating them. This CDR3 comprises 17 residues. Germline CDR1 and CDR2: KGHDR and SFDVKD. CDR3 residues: CATSDPRDGGGNQPQHF. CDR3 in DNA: TGTGCCACCAGTGATCCCCGAGACGGAGGAGGCAATCAGCCCCAGCATTTT.

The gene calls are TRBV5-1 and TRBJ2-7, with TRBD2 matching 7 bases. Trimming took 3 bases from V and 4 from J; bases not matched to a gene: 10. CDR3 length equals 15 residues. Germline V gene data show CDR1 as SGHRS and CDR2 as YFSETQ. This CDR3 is CASSSGLGRGYEQYF. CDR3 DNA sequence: TGCGCCAGCAGCTCCGGCCTAGGGAGGGGATACGAGCAGTACTTC.

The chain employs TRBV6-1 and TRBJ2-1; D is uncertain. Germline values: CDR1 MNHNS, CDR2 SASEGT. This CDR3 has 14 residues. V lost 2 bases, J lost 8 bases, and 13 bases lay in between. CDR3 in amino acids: CASSEIFLSDEQFF. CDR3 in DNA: TGTGCCAGCAGTGAAATTTTCCTAAGCGATGAGCAGTTCTTC.

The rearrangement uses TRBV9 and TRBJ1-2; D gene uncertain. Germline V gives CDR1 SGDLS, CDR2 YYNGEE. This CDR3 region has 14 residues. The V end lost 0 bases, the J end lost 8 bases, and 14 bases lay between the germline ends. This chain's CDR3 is CASSVVPHEAGYTF. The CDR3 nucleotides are TGTGCCAGCAGCGTAGTGCCCCACGAAGCAGGCTACACCTTC. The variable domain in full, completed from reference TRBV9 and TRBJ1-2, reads DSGVTQTPKHLITATGQRVTLRCSPRSGDLSVYWYQQSLDQGLQFLIQYYNGEERAKGNILERFSAQQFPDLHSELNLSSLELGDSALYFCASSVVPHEAGYTFGSGTRLTVV.

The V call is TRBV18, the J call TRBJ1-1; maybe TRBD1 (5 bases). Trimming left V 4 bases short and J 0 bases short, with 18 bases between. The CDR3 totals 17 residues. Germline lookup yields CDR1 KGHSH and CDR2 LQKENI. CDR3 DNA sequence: TGTGCCAGCTCACTGGCGGGTGGGACTTTAATGAACACTGAAGCTTTCTTT. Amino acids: CASSLAGGTLMNTEAFF. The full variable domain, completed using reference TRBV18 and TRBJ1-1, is NAGVMQNPRHLVRRRGQEARLRCSPMKGHSHVYWYRQLPEEGLKFMVYLQKENIIDESGMPKERFSAEFPKEGPSILRIQQVVRGDSAAYFCASSLAGGTLMNTEAFFGQGTRLTVV.

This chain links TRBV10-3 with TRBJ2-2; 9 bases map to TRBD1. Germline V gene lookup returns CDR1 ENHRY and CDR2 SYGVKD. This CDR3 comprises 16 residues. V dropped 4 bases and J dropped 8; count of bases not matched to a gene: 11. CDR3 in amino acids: CAISAGDRAIIGELFF. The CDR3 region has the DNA TGTGCCATCAGTGCAGGGGACAGGGCTATAATAGGGGAGCTGTTTTTT.

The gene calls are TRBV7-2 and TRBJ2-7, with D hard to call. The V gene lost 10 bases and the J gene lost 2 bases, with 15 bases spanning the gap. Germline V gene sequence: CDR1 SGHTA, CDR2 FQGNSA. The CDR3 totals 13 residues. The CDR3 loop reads CATGRVRAYEQYF. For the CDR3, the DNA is TGTGCCACCGGCCGGGTTCGAGCCTACGAGCAGTACTTC.

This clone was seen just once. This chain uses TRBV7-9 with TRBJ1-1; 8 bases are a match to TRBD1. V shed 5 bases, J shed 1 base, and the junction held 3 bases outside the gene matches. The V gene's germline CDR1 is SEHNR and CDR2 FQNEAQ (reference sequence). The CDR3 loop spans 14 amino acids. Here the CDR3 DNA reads TGTGCCAGCAGCACCGGGACAGGGAACACTGAAGCTTTCTTT. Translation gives CASSTGTGNTEAFF.

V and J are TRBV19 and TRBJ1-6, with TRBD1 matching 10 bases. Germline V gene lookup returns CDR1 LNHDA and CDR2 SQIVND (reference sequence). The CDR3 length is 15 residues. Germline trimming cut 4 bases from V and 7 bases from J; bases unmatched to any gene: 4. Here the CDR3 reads CASSTRTGGNSPLHF. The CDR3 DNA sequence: TGTGCCAGTAGTACGCGGACAGGGGGGAATTCACCCCTCCACTTT.

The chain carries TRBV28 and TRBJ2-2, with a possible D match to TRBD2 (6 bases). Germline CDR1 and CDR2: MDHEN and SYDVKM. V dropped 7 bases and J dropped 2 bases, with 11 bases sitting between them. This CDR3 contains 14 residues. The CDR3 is CASTPGTNTGELFF. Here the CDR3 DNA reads TGTGCCAGCACCCCGGGGACTAACACCGGGGAGCTGTTTTTT.

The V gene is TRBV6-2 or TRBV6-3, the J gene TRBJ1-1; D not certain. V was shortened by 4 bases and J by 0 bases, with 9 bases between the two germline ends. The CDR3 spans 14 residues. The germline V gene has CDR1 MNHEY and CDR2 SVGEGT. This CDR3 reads CASSLQKLNTEAFF. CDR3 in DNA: TGTGCCAGCAGTTTACAGAAATTGAACACTGAAGCTTTCTTT.

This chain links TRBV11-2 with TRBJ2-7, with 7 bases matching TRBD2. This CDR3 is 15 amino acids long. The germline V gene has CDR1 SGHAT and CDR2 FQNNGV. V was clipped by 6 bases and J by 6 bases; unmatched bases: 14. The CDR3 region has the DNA TGTGCCAGCAGTTTAAATGTGGGAGGGGCAAGCGAGCAGTACTTC. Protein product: CASSLNVGGASEQYF. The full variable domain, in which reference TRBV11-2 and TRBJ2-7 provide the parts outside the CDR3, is EAGVAQSPRYKIIEKRQSVAFWCNPISGHATLYWYQQILGQGPKLLIQFQNNGVVDDSQLPKDRFSAERLKGVDSTLKIQPAKLEDSAVYLCASSLNVGGASEQYFGPGTRLTVT.

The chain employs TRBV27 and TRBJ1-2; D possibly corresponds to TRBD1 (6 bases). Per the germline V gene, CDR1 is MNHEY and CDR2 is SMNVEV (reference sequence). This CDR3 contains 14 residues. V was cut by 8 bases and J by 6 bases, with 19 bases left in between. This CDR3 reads CASRRRDTGDGYTF. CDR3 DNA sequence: TGTGCCAGCCGCCGCCGGGACACCGGCGATGGCTACACCTTC.

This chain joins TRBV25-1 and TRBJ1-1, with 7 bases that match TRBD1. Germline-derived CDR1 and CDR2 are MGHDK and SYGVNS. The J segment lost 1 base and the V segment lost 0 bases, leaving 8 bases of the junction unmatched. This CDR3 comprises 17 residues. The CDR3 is CASSEYWTGQRNTEAFF. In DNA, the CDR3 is TGTGCCAGCAGTGAATATTGGACGGGACAGAGGAACACTGAAGCTTTCTTT.

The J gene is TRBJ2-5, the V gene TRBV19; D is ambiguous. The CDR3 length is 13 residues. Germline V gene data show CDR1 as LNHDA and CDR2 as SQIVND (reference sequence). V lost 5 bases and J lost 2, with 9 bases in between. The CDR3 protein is CASSLRLQETQYF. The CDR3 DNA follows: TGTGCCAGTAGTTTACGCCTACAAGAGACCCAGTACTTC.

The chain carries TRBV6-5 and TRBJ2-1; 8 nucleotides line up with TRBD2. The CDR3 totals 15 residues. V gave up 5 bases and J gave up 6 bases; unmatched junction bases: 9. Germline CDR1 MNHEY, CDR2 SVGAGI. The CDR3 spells CASSRFSGVFNEQFF. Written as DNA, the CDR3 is TGTGCCAGCAGTCGTTTTAGCGGGGTCTTCAATGAGCAGTTCTTC.

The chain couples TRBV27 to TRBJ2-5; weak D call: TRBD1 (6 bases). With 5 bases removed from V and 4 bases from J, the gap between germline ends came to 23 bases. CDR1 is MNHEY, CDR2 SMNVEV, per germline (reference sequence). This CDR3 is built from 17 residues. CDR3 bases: TGTGCCAGCAGTCAGGGGCCTCGGACATATGGGATAGAGACCCAGTACTTC. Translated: CASSQGPRTYGIETQYF.

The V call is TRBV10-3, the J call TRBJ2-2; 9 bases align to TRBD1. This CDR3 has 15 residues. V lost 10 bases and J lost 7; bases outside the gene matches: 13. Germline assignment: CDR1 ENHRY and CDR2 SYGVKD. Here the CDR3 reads CATRPGTGRVGELFF. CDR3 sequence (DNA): TGTGCCACCCGCCCCGGGACAGGGCGGGTCGGGGAGCTGTTTTTT.

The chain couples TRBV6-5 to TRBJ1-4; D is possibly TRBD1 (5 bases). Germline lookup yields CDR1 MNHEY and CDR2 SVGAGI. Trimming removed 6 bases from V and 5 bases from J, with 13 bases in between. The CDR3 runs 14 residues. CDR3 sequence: CASSQTVDNEKLFF. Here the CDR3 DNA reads TGTGCCAGCAGCCAGACAGTAGACAATGAAAAACTGTTTTTT.